These 29 T cell receptor beta chains originate from one sample sequenced in a study of regulatory T cells in long-lasting Graves disease. CDR3 regions were amplified by Arm-PCR using iRepertoire HTBI primers to build TCR beta libraries. In TCRdb, the multiplex PCR reads were re-called with MiXCR into one record per CDR3 protein. The profile shows 360,000 or so distinct CDR3 sequences, roughly 25% of them singletons. The time point was: persistent/refractory GD, antithyroid drugs over 5 years with positive TRAb. The TCR library was made from RNA that had been extracted from PBMCs in TRIzol. The sample was peripheral blood mononuclear cells (PBMCs), taken when the disease was refractory, from a patient treated with antithyroid drugs. These receptor sequences come from a woman aged 40 to 50 with Graves disease.

The chain carries TRBV5-1 and TRBJ2-1; 15 positions agree with TRBD2. CDR1 is SGHRS and CDR2 is YFSETQ in the germline V gene. J lost 8 bases, V lost 1 base, and 4 bases had no gene match. This CDR3 comprises 16 residues. The CDR3 protein is CASSLRGLAGGDEQFF. CDR3 DNA: TGCGCCAGCAGCTTGCGGGGACTAGCGGGAGGTGATGAGCAGTTCTTC.

The chain couples TRBV7-3 to TRBJ2-6, with TRBD1 matching 7 bases. The CDR3 runs to 16 residues. J was trimmed by 0 bases and V by 5 bases; bases with no gene match: 4. Germline assignment: CDR1 SGHTA and CDR2 FQGTGA. DNA for the CDR3: TGTGCCAGCAGCATGGGACAGCCCTCTGGGGCCAACGTCCTGACTTTC. This encodes CASSMGQPSGANVLTF.

This clonotype was counted at least ten times. This rearrangement joins TRBV12-3 or TRBV12-4 to TRBJ2-7; D perhaps matches TRBD2 (5 bases). The CDR3 sequence is 14 residues long. V was trimmed by 3 bases and J by 2 bases, leaving 11 bases between them. CDR3 DNA sequence: TGTGCCAGCAGTTTGAGGGTGAGAGCCTACGAGCAGTACTTC. Protein sequence: CASSLRVRAYEQYF.

This clonotype has a count of ten or more. The chain carries TRBV13 and TRBJ2-7; possible D gene TRBD2, 6 bases. This CDR3 region has 16 residues. The ends were cut back, 5 bases at V and 3 bases at J, with 20 bases in the middle. Germline CDR1 PRHDT, CDR2 FYEKMQ (reference sequence). CDR3 sequence: CASSPVRSGALYEQYF. CDR3 DNA sequence: TGTGCCAGCAGCCCAGTACGGTCGGGAGCACTCTACGAGCAGTACTTC.

This clonotype appeared many times. The V and J genes are TRBV20-1 and TRBJ2-7; 7 bases line up with TRBD2. Germline values: CDR1 DFQATT, CDR2 SNEGSKA (reference sequence). This CDR3 has 16 residues. Trimming at V came to 1 base and at J to 2 bases, leaving 11 bases not matched to a gene. Here the CDR3 DNA reads TGCAGTGCTAGAGGCCGGGGGGACCACCGGGCCTACGAGCAGTACTTC. Protein product: CSARGRGDHRAYEQYF.

The rearrangement uses TRBV19 and TRBJ2-7; D perhaps matches TRBD1 (5 bases). This CDR3 contains 14 residues. V was cut by 2 bases and J by 3 bases, with 11 bases left in between. Germline V gives CDR1 LNHDA, CDR2 SQIVND (reference sequence). In nucleotides, the CDR3 is TGTGCCAGTAGTATACAGATGGGGCTCTACGAGCAGTACTTC. It codes for CASSIQMGLYEQYF.

This clonotype was seen a few times. The chain uses TRBV2 and TRBJ1-3; D might be TRBD1 (5 bases). V shed 6 bases and J shed 2 bases, with 11 bases lying between them. The CDR3 runs to 14 residues. The germline CDR1 and CDR2 sequences are SNHLY and FYNNEI. The CDR3 sequence is CASSDWGTGNTIYF. CDR3 DNA sequence: TGTGCCAGCAGCGATTGGGGGACTGGAAACACCATATATTTT. The whole variable domain, remainder taken from reference TRBV2 and TRBJ1-3, is EPEVTQTPSHQVTQMGQEVILRCVPISNHLYFYWYRQILGQKVEFLVSFYNNEISEKSEIFDDQFSVERPDGSNFTLKIRSTKLEDSAMYFCASSDWGTGNTIYFGEGSWLTVV.

V usage is TRBV20-1 and J usage is TRBJ2-7; D call uncertain. The length of the CDR3 is 15 residues. Per the germline V gene, CDR1 is DFQATT and CDR2 is SNEGSKA (reference sequence). The germline V and J ends were trimmed by 0 bases and 4 bases, with 16 bases remaining between them. This CDR3 is CSARDLAGSLYEQYF. DNA for the CDR3: TGCAGTGCTAGAGATCTGGCAGGCTCCCTATACGAGCAGTACTTC.

The table lists this clonotype with a few counts. The rearrangement uses TRBV11-1 and TRBJ2-3; 11 positions agree with TRBD2. CDR1 and CDR2 (germline): SGHAT, FQDESV (reference sequence). J was trimmed by 5 bases and V by 5 bases; bases with no gene match: 6. The CDR3 sequence is 15 residues long. The CDR3 region has the DNA TGTGCCAGCAGCCGACTAGCGGGAAAAGGAGATACGCAGTATTTT. Amino acid sequence: CASSRLAGKGDTQYF.

The chain has TRBV6-9 and TRBJ1-1, with 10 bases matching TRBD1. This CDR3 has 17 residues. Germline trimming cut 0 bases from V and 5 bases from J; bases unmatched to any gene: 9. Germline CDR1 is MNHGY and CDR2 is SVAAGI. The CDR3: CASSYSIRGQGRTEAFF. The CDR3 region has the DNA TGTGCCAGCAGTTATTCTATTAGGGGACAGGGGAGAACTGAAGCTTTCTTT.

Comments on this clonotype: This sequence may be a read error, since a much larger clone differs from it by one base. The chain couples TRBV28 to TRBJ2-7; 8 positions match TRBD1. The germline V gene encodes CDR1 MDHEN and CDR2 SYDVKM. CDR3 length: 17 residues. The CDR3 sequence is CASSLYTRTGIAYKQYF. CDR3 coding DNA: TGTGCCAGCAGTTTATACACCCGGACAGGGATAGCCTACAAGCAGTACTTC.

This chain links TRBV3-1 with TRBJ1-4; D is unresolved. Germline V gene sequence: CDR1 LGHDT, CDR2 YNNKEL (reference sequence). Trimming pared 3 bases from V and 4 bases from J, leaving 12 bases between. The CDR3 length is 15 residues. The CDR3 protein is CASSQAGLFNEKLFF. The DNA for the CDR3 is TGTGCCAGCAGCCAGGCTGGACTATTTAATGAAAAACTGTTTTTT.

Many counts were recorded for this clonotype. The gene calls are TRBV6-1 and TRBJ1-5; D is ambiguous. V was cut by 1 base and J by 0 bases, with 7 bases left in between. Germline V gene sequence: CDR1 MNHNS, CDR2 SASEGT. The CDR3 contains 15 residues. The CDR3 region is CASSEVTDSNQPQHF. For the CDR3, the DNA is TGTGCCAGCAGTGAAGTTACAGATAGCAATCAGCCCCAGCATTTT.

This clonotype was counted many times. The V gene is TRBV19, the J gene TRBJ2-5; 11 bases line up with TRBD2. Trimming cost V 6 bases and J 2 bases; bases outside gene matches: 2. The CDR3 covers 14 residues. The germline CDR1 and CDR2 sequences are LNHDA and SQIVND (reference sequence). The CDR3 loop reads CASRRLAGQETQYF. The CDR3 nucleotides are TGTGCCAGTAGGAGACTAGCGGGGCAAGAGACCCAGTACTTC.

This clonotype was counted many times. DNA of the CDR3: TGTGCCAGCAGCTTCGGGACAGCGAACACTGAAGCTTTCTTT. Its protein is CASSFGTANTEAFF. This chain uses TRBV12-3 or TRBV12-4 with TRBJ1-1; 7 nucleotides match TRBD1. J was trimmed by 1 base and V by 6 bases; bases with no gene match: 5. CDR3 length: 14 residues.

The gene calls are TRBV11-2 and TRBJ2-7; 8 positions match TRBD2. V dropped 0 bases and J dropped 2; count of bases not matched to a gene: 3. This CDR3 has 15 residues. CDR1 and CDR2 (germline): SGHAT, FQNNGV. The CDR3 loop reads CASSLESGGTYEQYF. Written as DNA, the CDR3 is TGTGCCAGCAGCTTAGAGAGCGGGGGTACCTACGAGCAGTACTTC.

About this clonotype itself: A much larger clone is a single base away; this may be a read error. Since the CDR3 does not end with the conserved phenylalanine or tryptophan, this likely comes from a read error. V and J are TRBV20-1 and TRBJ1-2; 7 bases line up with TRBD1. The CDR3 contains 14 residues. Germline lookup yields CDR1 DFQATT and CDR2 SNEGSKA (reference sequence). The ends lost 4 bases at V and 5 bases at J; junction bases unmatched: 10. CDR3 in DNA: TGCAGTGCTAAATACAGGGGAGAAGGGTATGGCTACACCTCC. This gives the protein CSAKYRGEGYGYTS.

CDR3 sequence reads: CASSRHRVGTEAFF. DNA for the CDR3: TGTGCCAGCAGCCGGCACAGGGTCGGCACTGAAGCTTTCTTT. This rearrangement joins TRBV3-1 to TRBJ1-1; tentative D call: TRBD1 (6 bases). The CDR3 contains 14 residues. Between the trimmed V and J ends, which lost 4 bases and 4 bases, there was a span of 13 bases. Germline-derived CDR1 and CDR2 are LGHDT and YNNKEL (reference sequence).

A few counts support this clonotype. The rearrangement uses TRBV15 and TRBJ1-1; the D is unclear. V lost 0 bases and J 4 bases, leaving 15 bases between the germline ends. Germline values: CDR1 LNHNV, CDR2 YYDKDF (reference sequence). The CDR3 runs to 16 residues. The CDR3 loop is CATSRDRVLGVTEAFF. DNA of the CDR3: TGTGCCACCAGCAGAGACCGAGTACTAGGCGTCACTGAAGCTTTCTTT. Full variable domain (remainder filled in from reference TRBV15 and TRBJ1-1): DAMVIQNPRYQVTQFGKPVTLSCSQTLNHNVMYWYQQKSSQAPKLLFHYYDKDFNNEADTPDNFQSRRPNTSFCFLDIRSPGLGDTAMYLCATSRDRVLGVTEAFFGQGTRLTVV.

The rearrangement joins TRBV10-3 to TRBJ2-7; 7 nucleotides match TRBD2. The CDR3 extends over 13 amino acids. After removal of 3 bases from V and 6 bases from J, the junction contained 5 bases not matched to a gene. Germline V gene sequence: CDR1 ENHRY, CDR2 SYGVKD. CDR3 amino acids: CAISDFSGCEQYF. CDR3 DNA: TGTGCCATCAGTGATTTTAGCGGGTGCGAGCAGTACTTC.

The chain links TRBV19 to TRBJ1-5; TRBD1 aligns across 7 bases. Germline CDR1 and CDR2: LNHDA and SQIVND (reference sequence). This CDR3 has 16 residues. With V trimmed by 9 bases and J by 0 bases, 11 bases remained unmatched. As DNA, the CDR3 is TGTGCCAGCTCCTCTACAGGGGAATATAGCAATCAGCCCCAGCATTTT. Protein product: CASSSTGEYSNQPQHF.

This clonotype was seen more than once but under ten times. The chain couples TRBV6-1 to TRBJ1-1; D perhaps matches TRBD1 (5 bases). The CDR3 has 14 residues. Trimming took 0 bases from V and 4 from J, leaving 9 bases between them. Germline V gene lookup returns CDR1 MNHNS and CDR2 SASEGT. CDR3 sequence (DNA): TGTGCCAGCAGTGAAGCTAACGGGGCCACTGAAGCTTTCTTT. Its protein product is CASSEANGATEAFF.

This clonotype was found many times. This chain uses TRBV28 with TRBJ2-2; D not resolved. Trimming took off 3 bases at V and 2 bases at J, with 7 bases between the two ends. CDR1 is MDHEN and CDR2 is SYDVKM in the germline V gene. The CDR3 extends over 14 amino acids. This CDR3 is CASSFGPNTGELFF. The DNA for the CDR3 is TGTGCCAGCAGTTTCGGGCCCAACACCGGGGAGCTGTTTTTT.

This clonotype was counted many times. J is TRBJ1-5 and V is TRBV7-2; TRBD1 might be the D (5 bases). The CDR3 has 14 residues. CDR1 is SGHTA and CDR2 is FQGNSA in the germline V gene. V gave up 3 bases and J gave up 3 bases, with 9 bases separating them. CDR3 loop: CASSLSTANQPQHF. CDR3 DNA sequence: TGTGCCAGCAGCTTGTCGACAGCCAATCAGCCCCAGCATTTT.

The rearrangement links TRBV20-1 to TRBJ2-5, with a tentative D call TRBD2 (5 bases). Germline CDR1 is DFQATT and CDR2 is SNEGSKA (reference sequence). The CDR3 length is 13 residues. V dropped 6 bases and J dropped 7 bases, with 18 bases sitting between them. CDR3 residues: CSAISGFGGTQYF. DNA of the CDR3: TGCAGTGCCATCTCCGGTTTCGGAGGGACCCAGTACTTC.

The J gene is TRBJ2-7, the V gene TRBV7-2; unclear D gene. Trimming pared 5 bases from V and 4 bases from J, leaving 9 bases between. CDR1 and CDR2 (germline): SGHTA, FQGNSA. The CDR3 contains 12 residues. CDR3 DNA sequence: TGTGCCAGCAGCGCCAAGAGATACGAGCAGTACTTC. As protein: CASSAKRYEQYF.

This clonotype has a count of ten or more. The chain has TRBV29-1 and TRBJ1-2, with 8 positions matching TRBD1. Germline lookup yields CDR1 SQVTM and CDR2 ANQGSEA. The V segment lost 6 bases and the J segment 3 bases; nucleotides outside the gene matches: 3. The CDR3 spans 12 residues. In DNA, the CDR3 is TGCAGCGTCTTACAGGGGGACTATGGCTACACCTTC. It encodes CSVLQGDYGYTF.

This clonotype has a count of ten or more. V is TRBV28 and J is TRBJ1-1; D remains unclear. The CDR3 sequence is 14 residues long. Trimming took off 7 bases at V and 4 bases at J, with 16 bases between the two ends. Germline assignment: CDR1 MDHEN and CDR2 SYDVKM. CDR3 residues: CASTITGHGTEAFF. In DNA form, the CDR3 reads TGTGCCAGCACTATTACCGGCCACGGCACTGAAGCTTTCTTT. The complete variable domain, with remaining parts taken from reference TRBV28 and TRBJ1-1, reads DVKVTQSSRYLVKRTGEKVFLECVQDMDHENMFWYRQDPGLGLRLIYFSYDVKMKEKGDIPEGYSVSREKKERFSLILESASTNQTSMYLCASTITGHGTEAFFGQGTRLTVV.

This clonotype was seen a few times. The rearrangement joins TRBV24-1 to TRBJ2-1, with D possibly TRBD2 on 7 matching bases. V dropped 8 bases and J dropped 8 bases, with 21 bases sitting between them. The germline CDR1 and CDR2 sequences are KGHDR and SFDVKD. CDR3 length: 15 residues. The CDR3 spells CATKGGDFEGHEQFF. The DNA of the CDR3 is TGTGCCACCAAGGGGGGGGATTTCGAAGGTCATGAGCAGTTCTTC.